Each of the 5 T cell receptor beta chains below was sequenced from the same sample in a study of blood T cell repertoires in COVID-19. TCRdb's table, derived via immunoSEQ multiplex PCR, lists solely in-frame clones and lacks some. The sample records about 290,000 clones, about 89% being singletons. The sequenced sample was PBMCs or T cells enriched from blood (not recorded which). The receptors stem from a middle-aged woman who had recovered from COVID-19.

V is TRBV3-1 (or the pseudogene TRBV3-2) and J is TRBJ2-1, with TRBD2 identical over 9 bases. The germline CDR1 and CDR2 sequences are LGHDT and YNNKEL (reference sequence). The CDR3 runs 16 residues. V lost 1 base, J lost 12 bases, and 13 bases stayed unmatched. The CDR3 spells CASSQVATSGGSAQFF. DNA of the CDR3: TGTGCCAGCAGCCAAGTGGCGACCAGCGGGGGGTCTGCGCAGTTCTTC.

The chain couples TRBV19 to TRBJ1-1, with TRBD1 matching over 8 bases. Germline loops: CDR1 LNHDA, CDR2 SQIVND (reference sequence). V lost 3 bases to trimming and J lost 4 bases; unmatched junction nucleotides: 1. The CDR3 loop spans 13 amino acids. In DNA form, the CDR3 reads TGTGCCAGTAGTATTCAGGGGGCCACTGAAGCTTTCTTT. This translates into CASSIQGATEAFF.

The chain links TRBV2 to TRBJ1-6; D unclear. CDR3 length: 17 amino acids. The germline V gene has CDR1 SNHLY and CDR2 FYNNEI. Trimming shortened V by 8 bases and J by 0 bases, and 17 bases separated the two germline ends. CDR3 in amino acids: CASARGPLSSYNSPLHF. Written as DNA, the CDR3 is TGTGCCAGCGCCCGCGGGCCGTTAAGCTCCTATAATTCACCCCTCCACTTT.

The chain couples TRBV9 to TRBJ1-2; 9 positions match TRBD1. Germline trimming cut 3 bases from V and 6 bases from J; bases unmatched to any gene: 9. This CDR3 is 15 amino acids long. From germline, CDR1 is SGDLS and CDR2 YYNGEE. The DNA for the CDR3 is TGTGCCAGCAGCGATAAACAGGGGGCTATGGATGGCTACACCTTC. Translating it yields CASSDKQGAMDGYTF.

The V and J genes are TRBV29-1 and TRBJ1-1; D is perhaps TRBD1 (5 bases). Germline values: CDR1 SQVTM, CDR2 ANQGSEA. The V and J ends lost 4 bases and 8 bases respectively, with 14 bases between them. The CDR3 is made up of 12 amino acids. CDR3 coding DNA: TGCAGCGTTGGACGGGACTCTCGAGAAGCTTTCTTT. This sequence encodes CSVGRDSREAFF.